This T cell receptor beta chain was captured by sequencing in a study of CD8 T cells in Susac syndrome. Study-wide results and limits: It was acknowledged in the study that the number of individuals who were included in its TCR sequencing and HLA analysis was relatively small.

On this clonotype: What it binds is unknown.

CDR3 length: 16 amino acids. The germline V gene has CDR1 DFQATT and CDR2 SNEGSKA (reference sequence). V dropped 0 bases and J dropped 3; count of bases not matched to a gene: 9. Random hexamers served to reverse transcribe roughly 0.45 to 1 ug RNA. TCRdb re-called the immunoSEQ multiplex PCR reads with MiXCR, one entry per CDR3 protein. Among some 57,000 distinct CDR3 sequences, around 90% were seen once, and the ten largest hold approximately 0.18%. Sequencing of TCR beta was performed on blood CD8+ and CD4+ T cells. Source material: CD8+ T cells from PBMCs. This clonotype was sampled from a human donor in good health. The J gene is TRBJ2-7, the V gene TRBV20-1, with 9 bases that match TRBD1. CDR3: CSAREQPGQGGYEQYF. CDR3 DNA sequence: TGCAGTGCTAGAGAACAACCGGGACAGGGAGGCTACGAGCAGTACTTC.